The rows below give T cell receptor beta chains drawn from one sample of a study of shared clonotypes between healthy human individuals. The data were produced by immunoSEQ multiplex PCR, yet TCRdb's version contains in-frame clones alone and is incomplete. Found here are some 2.1 million clones, 80% to 95% of them singletons; the top ten hold about 1.6%. Input material: naive CD8+ T cells from PBMCs. These receptors originate from a man younger than 35 in good health. Some clones in this sample may be carry-over from other donors' samples. The CDR3 runs from the conserved cysteine through the conserved F or W. Each record gives: V gene, D gene, clone size, J gene, CDR3 DNA, CDR3 protein. A D gene is named only where the DNA matches it firmly. Expanded clones are given a class, and other clones once, few, many or no size at all.

V gene: TRBV10-1
D gene: NA
clone size: NA
J gene: TRBJ1-2
CDR3 DNA: TGCGCCAGCAGTGAGTCGGGTCAGACTTGCTTCTACACCTTC
CDR3 protein: CASSESGQTCFYTF

V gene: TRBV5-1
D gene: NA
clone size: few
J gene: TRBJ1-1
CDR3 DNA: TGCGCCAGCAGCCAGGGGAACACTGAAGCTTTCTTT
CDR3 protein: CASSQGNTEAFF

V gene: TRBV4-1
D gene: NA
clone size: NA
J gene: TRBJ1-4
CDR3 DNA: TGCGCCAGCAGCCAAACAGGGCGGGTTGCAACTAATGAAAAACTGTTTTTT
CDR3 protein: CASSQTGRVATNEKLFF

V gene: TRBV19
D gene: NA
clone size: NA
J gene: TRBJ1-1
CDR3 DNA: TGTGCCACCTCGAGGCATCCCCCTGAAGCTTTCTTT
CDR3 protein: CATSRHPPEAFF

V gene: TRBV5-4
D gene: NA
clone size: NA
J gene: TRBJ2-7
CDR3 DNA: TGTGCCAGCAGCTCCAACACCTTGCCGACAGCCTACGAGCAGTACTTC
CDR3 protein: CASSSNTLPTAYEQYF

V gene: TRBV5-8
D gene: TRBD1
clone size: NA
J gene: TRBJ2-7
CDR3 DNA: TGTGCCAGCAGCTTGGAACTCGGGACAGAGAAAATCTACGAGCAGTACTTC
CDR3 protein: CASSLELGTEKIYEQYF

V gene: TRBV28
D gene: NA
clone size: NA
J gene: TRBJ2-7
CDR3 DNA: TGTGCCAGCAGCCTAATCCCGGGAGCCTACGAGCAGTACTTC
CDR3 protein: CASSLIPGAYEQYF

V gene: TRBV6-6
D gene: NA
clone size: NA
J gene: TRBJ2-7
CDR3 DNA: TGTGCCAGCAGAACAGGGCCCGCGGAGCAGTACTTC
CDR3 protein: CASRTGPAEQYF

V gene: TRBV6-6
D gene: TRBD1
clone size: NA
J gene: TRBJ1-1
CDR3 DNA: TGTGCCAGCAGTTACTCGGAGGGGGCCTACACTGAAGCTTTCTTT
CDR3 protein: CASSYSEGAYTEAFF

V gene: TRBV5-1
D gene: TRBD1
clone size: NA
J gene: TRBJ1-1
CDR3 DNA: TGCGCCAGCAGCTCCGGGACAGGGTTGTACACTGAAGCTTTCTTT
CDR3 protein: CASSSGTGLYTEAFF

V gene: TRBV7-6
D gene: NA
clone size: NA
J gene: TRBJ1-4
CDR3 DNA: TGTGCCAGCAGCTTGTCGTCAGATGAAAAACTGTTTTTT
CDR3 protein: CASSLSSDEKLFF

V gene: TRBV11-2
D gene: NA
clone size: NA
J gene: TRBJ1-2
CDR3 DNA: TGTGCCAGCAGCTTAGAGGCCGGACTAATAGGAGACTATGGCTACACCTTC
CDR3 protein: CASSLEAGLIGDYGYTF

V gene: TRBV28
D gene: TRBD2
clone size: NA
J gene: TRBJ2-7
CDR3 DNA: TGTGCCAGCCGGGTTCGGGAGGGTTTCGGTTACGAGCAGTACTTC
CDR3 protein: CASRVREGFGYEQYF

V gene: TRBV5-1
D gene: NA
clone size: NA
J gene: TRBJ2-1
CDR3 DNA: TGCGCCAGCAGCTTAGTTAGCAGGAATGAGCAGTTCTTC
CDR3 protein: CASSLVSRNEQFF

V gene: TRBV7-9
D gene: NA
clone size: NA
J gene: TRBJ1-4
CDR3 DNA: TGTGCCAGCAGCCCCCGGGGGGGGGATGAAAAACTGTTTTTT
CDR3 protein: CASSPRGGDEKLFF

V gene: TRBV10-3
D gene: NA
clone size: NA
J gene: TRBJ1-4
CDR3 DNA: TGTGCCATCAGTGACAAGGGTTTCGAAAAACTGTTTTTT
CDR3 protein: CAISDKGFEKLFF

V gene: TRBV7-2
D gene: TRBD2
clone size: NA
J gene: TRBJ2-3
CDR3 DNA: TGTGCCAGCAGCACTTGGACTAGCGGGAAAACAGATACGCAGTATTTT
CDR3 protein: CASSTWTSGKTDTQYF

V gene: TRBV27
D gene: TRBD1
clone size: NA
J gene: TRBJ1-2
CDR3 DNA: TGTGCCAGCAGTACGCTCCCGGGACAGGGGATGTATGGCTACACCTTC
CDR3 protein: CASSTLPGQGMYGYTF

V gene: TRBV6-1
D gene: TRBD1
clone size: NA
J gene: TRBJ2-4
CDR3 DNA: TGTGCCAGCAAGACAGGGCGAGCAGCCAAAAACATTCAGTACTTC
CDR3 protein: CASKTGRAAKNIQYF

V gene: TRBV13
D gene: TRBD2
clone size: NA
J gene: TRBJ2-1
CDR3 DNA: TGTGCCAGCAGCGCCTCGGGACTACCATACAATGAGCAGTTCTTC
CDR3 protein: CASSASGLPYNEQFF

V gene: TRBV27
D gene: TRBD2
clone size: NA
J gene: TRBJ2-1
CDR3 DNA: TGTGCCAGCAGCTTCAGGACTAGCGGGAAACGGAATGAGCAGTTCTTC
CDR3 protein: CASSFRTSGKRNEQFF

V gene: TRBV7-9
D gene: TRBD1
clone size: NA
J gene: TRBJ1-1
CDR3 DNA: TGTGCCAGCAGCGCTGGGACAGCCCTGAACACTGAAGCTTTCTTT
CDR3 protein: CASSAGTALNTEAFF

V gene: TRBV29-1
D gene: TRBD2
clone size: NA
J gene: TRBJ2-1
CDR3 DNA: TGCAGCGTTGAATATGGGACTAGCGGGAGATCCTATGAGCAGTTCTTC
CDR3 protein: CSVEYGTSGRSYEQFF

V gene: TRBV28
D gene: NA
clone size: NA
J gene: TRBJ2-3
CDR3 DNA: TGTGCCAGCATTCGCCACCGCACAGATACGCAGTATTTT
CDR3 protein: CASIRHRTDTQYF

V gene: TRBV2
D gene: NA
clone size: NA
J gene: TRBJ1-5
CDR3 DNA: TGTGCCAGCAGTGAACTAGAGGGGATGGGGAACCAGCCCCAGCATTTT
CDR3 protein: CASSELEGMGNQPQHF

V gene: TRBV15
D gene: NA
clone size: NA
J gene: TRBJ2-2
CDR3 DNA: TGTGCCACCAGCAGAGGGTTCGAGACCGGGGAGCTGTTTTTT
CDR3 protein: CATSRGFETGELFF

V gene: TRBV4-1
D gene: NA
clone size: NA
J gene: TRBJ1-1
CDR3 DNA: TGCGCCAGCAGCCAAGATTATGGCTGGGGGACTGAAGCTTTCTTT
CDR3 protein: CASSQDYGWGTEAFF

V gene: TRBV30
D gene: NA
clone size: NA
J gene: TRBJ1-1
CDR3 DNA: TGTGCCTGGACGCACGGGAACACTGAAGCTTTCTTT
CDR3 protein: CAWTHGNTEAFF

V gene: TRBV27
D gene: NA
clone size: NA
J gene: TRBJ2-2
CDR3 DNA: TGTGCCAGCAGCCCGCTCATGGAGGCGAACGGGGAGCTGTTTTTT
CDR3 protein: CASSPLMEANGELFF

V gene: TRBV6-1
D gene: NA
clone size: NA
J gene: TRBJ2-5
CDR3 DNA: TGTGCCAGCAGTGAAGGGGGGGCCGGGACACTACAAGAGACCCAGTACTTC
CDR3 protein: CASSEGGAGTLQETQYF

V gene: TRBV27
D gene: TRBD2
clone size: NA
J gene: TRBJ2-7
CDR3 DNA: TGTGCCAGCAGCCGAGCGGGACCCTCCTACGAGCAGTACTTC
CDR3 protein: CASSRAGPSYEQYF

V gene: TRBV10-2
D gene: NA
clone size: NA
J gene: TRBJ2-7
CDR3 DNA: TGCGCCAGCAGTCCCAGCTCCTACGAGCAGTACTTC
CDR3 protein: CASSPSSYEQYF

V gene: TRBV11-2
D gene: TRBD2
clone size: once
J gene: TRBJ2-2
CDR3 DNA: TGTGCCAGCAGCCTGGGACTAGCGGGGATACACACCGGGGAGCTGTTTTTT
CDR3 protein: CASSLGLAGIHTGELFF

V gene: TRBV28
D gene: NA
clone size: NA
J gene: TRBJ1-1
CDR3 DNA: TGTGCCAGCAGTTCCCCCGGGGAGGGCGAGACTGAAGCTTTCTTT
CDR3 protein: CASSSPGEGETEAFF

V gene: TRBV4-3
D gene: TRBD1
clone size: NA
J gene: TRBJ2-7
CDR3 DNA: TGCGCCAGCAGCTACGGGACAGGTTTAGCCTACGAGCAGTACTTC
CDR3 protein: CASSYGTGLAYEQYF

V gene: TRBV9
D gene: TRBD2
clone size: NA
J gene: TRBJ2-1
CDR3 DNA: TGTGCCAGCAGCAAGGGACTAGGGGAATACAATGAGCAGTTCTTC
CDR3 protein: CASSKGLGEYNEQFF

V gene: TRBV19
D gene: NA
clone size: NA
J gene: TRBJ2-3
CDR3 DNA: TGTGCCAGTAGTAGGGTCAGGGGATCGGCAGATACGCAGTATTTT
CDR3 protein: CASSRVRGSADTQYF

V gene: TRBV11-2
D gene: NA
clone size: NA
J gene: TRBJ2-1
CDR3 DNA: TGTGCCAGCAGCCCGACGGAGCCAAGGGTCTATGAGCAGTTCTTC
CDR3 protein: CASSPTEPRVYEQFF

V gene: TRBV29-1
D gene: NA
clone size: NA
J gene: TRBJ2-7
CDR3 DNA: TGCAGCGCCCGGTTTGGCGAGCAGTACTTC
CDR3 protein: CSARFGEQYF

V gene: TRBV6-6
D gene: TRBD2
clone size: NA
J gene: TRBJ2-1
CDR3 DNA: TGTGCCAGCACCTTACTAGCGGGAGCTAGTGAGCAGTTCTTC
CDR3 protein: CASTLLAGASEQFF

V gene: TRBV5-4
D gene: NA
clone size: NA
J gene: TRBJ1-1
CDR3 DNA: TGTGCCAGCAGCGGGGCGGCAAGTGAAGCTTTCTTT
CDR3 protein: CASSGAASEAFF

V gene: TRBV28
D gene: NA
clone size: NA
J gene: TRBJ1-1
CDR3 DNA: TGTGCCAGCAGTTTGCAGGGGCGGGGTGCTTTCTTT
CDR3 protein: CASSLQGRGAFF

V gene: TRBV27
D gene: TRBD2
clone size: NA
J gene: TRBJ2-3
CDR3 DNA: TGTGCCAGCAGTTTAACGCTAGCGGATAGCACAGATACGCAGTATTTT
CDR3 protein: CASSLTLADSTDTQYF

V gene: TRBV13
D gene: NA
clone size: NA
J gene: TRBJ1-6
CDR3 DNA: TGTGCCAGCAGTCCGGGACGGAATAATTCACCCCTCCACTTT
CDR3 protein: CASSPGRNNSPLHF

V gene: TRBV11-2
D gene: TRBD2
clone size: NA
J gene: TRBJ2-5
CDR3 DNA: TGTGCCAGCAGCCCCAGAGCGGGAAGGGAGACCCAGTACTTC
CDR3 protein: CASSPRAGRETQYF

V gene: TRBV27
D gene: TRBD1
clone size: NA
J gene: TRBJ2-3
CDR3 DNA: TGTGCCAGCAGTTCCCAGTACAGGGGGCTGGGGGCAGATACGCAGTATTTT
CDR3 protein: CASSSQYRGLGADTQYF